Listed here are 32 T cell receptor beta chains from one sample, sequenced in a study of blood T cell repertoires in COVID-19. Using immunoSEQ multiplex PCR, the repertoire was profiled, and TCRdb retains in-frame clones only, with some absent. Found here are some 460,000 clones, around 89% of them singletons; the top ten hold 4% to 5.5%. Sequencing was done on a sample of peripheral blood. Receptors were obtained from a woman aged 25 to 39 with acute or convalescent COVID-19.

This clone was seen a handful of times. This rearrangement joins TRBV10-2 to TRBJ2-7; 9 bases are a match to TRBD1. J was trimmed by 5 bases and V by 8 bases; bases with no gene match: 13. Germline V gene lookup returns CDR1 WSHSY and CDR2 SAAADI. This CDR3 has 15 residues. CDR3 DNA sequence: TGCGCCAGCGGAAGAATAGGGGGACAGGGCAACGAGCAGTACTTC. It translates to CASGRIGGQGNEQYF.

The chain links TRBV5-1 to TRBJ2-6; no reliable D call. Trimming pared 3 bases from V and 0 bases from J, leaving 4 bases between. Germline V gene data show CDR1 as SGHRS and CDR2 as YFSETQ. The CDR3 contains 14 residues. CDR3 sequence: CASSSSSGANVLTF. CDR3 DNA sequence: TGCGCCAGCAGCTCCAGCTCTGGGGCCAACGTCCTGACTTTC.

The rearrangement links TRBV19 to TRBJ2-7; D perhaps matches TRBD1 (7 bases). CDR3 length: 15 amino acids. Germline V gene data show CDR1 as LNHDA and CDR2 as SQIVND (reference sequence). V was trimmed by 6 bases and J by 3 bases, leaving 18 bases between them. CDR3 sequence reads: CASRDGQGGLYEQYF. The CDR3 region has the DNA TGTGCCAGTAGGGACGGCCAGGGGGGACTCTACGAGCAGTACTTC. The complete variable domain, with remaining parts taken from reference TRBV19 and TRBJ2-7, reads DGGITQSPKYLFRKEGQNVTLSCEQNLNHDAMYWYRQDPGQGLRLIYYSQIVNDFQKGDIAEGYSVSREKKESFPLTVTSAQKNPTAFYLCASRDGQGGLYEQYFGPGTRLTVT.

The genes are TRBV29-1 and TRBJ2-7; D gene uncertain. The CDR3 totals 13 residues. The V gene lost 6 bases and the J gene lost 1 base, with 13 bases spanning the gap. The germline V gene has CDR1 SQVTM and CDR2 ANQGSEA. The CDR3 reads CSVRRPGSYEQYF. In DNA form, the CDR3 reads TGCAGCGTACGACGGCCCGGGTCCTACGAGCAGTACTTC.

The chain has TRBV2 and TRBJ2-3; 8 bases are shared with TRBD2. The germline V gene encodes CDR1 SNHLY and CDR2 FYNNEI. The V and J ends lost 3 bases and 2 bases, in that order; junction bases with no gene match: 7. This CDR3 spans 16 amino acids. The CDR3 sequence: CASSDGSGAHTDTQYF. The CDR3, as DNA: TGTGCCAGCAGTGACGGTAGCGGGGCCCACACAGATACGCAGTATTTT.

The rearrangement joins TRBV5-5 to TRBJ2-7; D possibly corresponds to TRBD1 (6 bases). Germline CDR1 SGHKS, CDR2 YYEKEE (reference sequence). The CDR3 contains 13 residues. V dropped 4 bases and J dropped 6 bases, with 14 bases sitting between them. CDR3 sequence reads: CASSLGTSAEQYF. In DNA form, the CDR3 reads TGTGCCAGCAGCCTCGGGACATCGGCCGAGCAGTACTTC.

The gene calls are TRBV29-1 and TRBJ1-2; 9 bases agree with TRBD1. Per the germline V gene, CDR1 is SQVTM and CDR2 is ANQGSEA. V dropped 5 bases and J dropped 8; count of bases not matched to a gene: 12. This CDR3 is built from 14 residues. The CDR3 loop reads CSVSRTGESHGYTF. CDR3 in DNA: TGCAGCGTTTCCAGGACAGGGGAAAGTCACGGCTACACCTTC.

This clone was seen only once. This chain uses TRBV5-4 with TRBJ2-5; 10 bases line up with TRBD2. The junction had 6 bases not matched to a gene; V was cut back by 2 bases and J by 5 bases. Germline V gene sequence: CDR1 SGHNT, CDR2 YYREEE (reference sequence). The CDR3 length is 15 residues. The CDR3 DNA sequence: TGTGCCAGCAGCTTAGCGGGGGGGCGACCGGAGACCCAGTACTTC. Translation: CASSLAGGRPETQYF.

The J gene is TRBJ1-1, the V gene TRBV12-5; the match to TRBD1 covers 9 bases. The ends lost 0 bases at V and 5 bases at J; junction bases unmatched: 10. The CDR3 spans 17 residues. CDR1 and CDR2 (germline): LGHNT, FRNRAP. The CDR3 is CASGLVRRGDRVTEAFF. CDR3 in DNA: TGTGCTAGTGGTTTGGTAAGGAGGGGGGACAGGGTAACTGAAGCTTTCTTT.

The chain joins TRBV19 to TRBJ2-1; D is perhaps TRBD2 (6 bases). Germline V CDR1 and CDR2: LNHDA, SQIVND (reference sequence). The germline V and J ends were trimmed by 4 bases and 6 bases, with 25 bases remaining between them. This CDR3 is 18 amino acids long. CDR3 protein: CASSTRDLDAARTNEQFF. CDR3 sequence (DNA): TGTGCCAGTAGTACGAGGGACTTGGACGCGGCCAGAACCAATGAGCAGTTCTTC.

The CDR3 DNA follows: TGTGCCAGCTCACCACTGGTTAGGGGGCGCACAGATACGCAGTATTTT. This translates into CASSPLVRGRTDTQYF. The chain has TRBV18 and TRBJ2-3; 7 bases align to TRBD1. Losses at the gene ends were 1 base for V and 1 base for J; bases not matched to a gene: 5. In germline, CDR1 is KGHSH, CDR2 LQKENI. There are 16 residues in the CDR3.

The chain is built from TRBV7-9 and TRBJ2-7; 12 nucleotides match TRBD1. Trimming took 6 bases from V and 5 from J; bases not matched to a gene: 2. Germline V gene lookup returns CDR1 SEHNR and CDR2 FQNEAQ (reference sequence). This CDR3 comprises 13 residues. This CDR3 is CASRGQGADEQYF. CDR3 sequence (DNA): TGTGCCAGCAGGGGACAGGGGGCCGACGAGCAGTACTTC.

The V and J genes are TRBV11-2 and TRBJ1-1; D is possibly TRBD1 (6 bases). Germline V lookup: CDR1 SGHAT, CDR2 FQNNGV. V was pared by 6 bases and J by 10 bases, with 15 bases between. The CDR3 contains 12 residues. The CDR3 DNA is TGTGCCAGCAGTCAAGGCACAGGGAGAGCTTTCTTT. Encoded protein: CASSQGTGRAFF.

The chain is built from TRBV6-6 and TRBJ2-1, with a possible D match to TRBD2 (6 bases). The CDR3 runs 15 residues. Between the trimmed V and J ends, which lost 6 bases and 4 bases, there was a span of 16 bases. Germline V gene sequence: CDR1 MNHNY, CDR2 SVGAGI (reference sequence). For the CDR3, the DNA is TGTGCCAGCAGGGGCCTCGGGGGACCTTACAATGAGCAGTTCTTC. Its translation: CASRGLGGPYNEQFF.

This clone was seen more than once but under ten times. This chain connects TRBV19 to TRBJ1-1; no definite D call. Deletions cut 4 bases from V and 0 bases from J, with 12 bases between. The CDR3 consists of 15 residues. In germline, CDR1 is LNHDA, CDR2 SQIVND (reference sequence). For the CDR3, the DNA is TGTGCCAGTAGTACACATCGGAGGGTGAACACTGAAGCTTTCTTT. Its protein product is CASSTHRRVNTEAFF.

This chain links TRBV7-3 with TRBJ2-1, with TRBD1 as a possible D gene (5 bases). Trimming removed 5 bases at V and 0 bases at J, with 14 bases between. The germline V gene has CDR1 SGHTA and CDR2 FQGTGA. The CDR3 spans 16 residues. The CDR3 loop is CASSPDTLSSYNEQFF. The CDR3 DNA reads as TGTGCCAGCAGCCCGGACACCCTGAGCTCCTACAATGAGCAGTTCTTC. Full variable domain (rest looked up from reference TRBV7-3 and TRBJ2-1): GAGVSQTPSNKVTEKGKYVELRCDPISGHTALYWYRQSLGQGPEFLIYFQGTGAADDSGLPNDRFFAVRPEGSVSTLKIQRTERGDSAVYLCASSPDTLSSYNEQFFGPGTRLTVL.

This chain links TRBV9 with TRBJ1-1; possibly TRBD1 for D (5 bases). V lost 2 bases and J lost 6, with 17 bases in between. The CDR3 runs 15 residues. Germline V gene data show CDR1 as SGDLS and CDR2 as YYNGEE. In nucleotides, the CDR3 is TGTGCCAGCAGCGTCGGAGGTGTCCGGGGGGCTGAAGCTTTCTTT. Translating gives CASSVGGVRGAEAFF.

The gene calls are TRBV5-6 and TRBJ2-2; TRBD1 is a possible D gene (5 bases). The length of the CDR3 is 14 residues. Germline CDR1 and CDR2: SGHDT and YYEEEE. The V and J ends lost 0 bases and 5 bases respectively, with 8 bases between them. The CDR3 sequence is CASSLGQFTGELFF. The CDR3 DNA sequence: TGTGCCAGCAGCTTGGGACAGTTTACCGGGGAGCTGTTTTTT.

As for this clone: Other DNA sequences in the same sample also yield this CDR3. This CDR3 reads CASSLDSYEQYF. Written as DNA, the CDR3 is TGTGCCAGCAGCTTAGATAGTTACGAGCAGTACTTC. The chain combines TRBV11-2 with TRBJ2-7; D gene ambiguous. V lost 0 bases, J lost 4 bases, and 4 bases lay in between. The CDR3 extends over 12 amino acids. Germline V lookup: CDR1 SGHAT, CDR2 FQNNGV.

The rearrangement uses TRBV7-2 and TRBJ2-1; 10 nucleotides line up with TRBD2. This CDR3 is built from 15 residues. V gave up 6 bases and J gave up 6 bases; unmatched junction bases: 8. Germline loops: CDR1 SGHTA, CDR2 FQGNSA. Here the CDR3 reads CASSTSGGAGNEQFF. The CDR3 DNA reads TGTGCCAGCAGTACAAGCGGGGGGGCCGGCAATGAGCAGTTCTTC.

As concerns this clone: The sample holds other DNA sequences that translate to the same CDR3. The J gene is TRBJ2-3, the V gene TRBV7-9; D possibly corresponds to TRBD2 (6 bases). The CDR3 is 14 residues long. V was cut by 5 bases and J by 0 bases, with 9 bases left in between. Germline CDR1 and CDR2: SEHNR and FQNEAQ (reference sequence). This CDR3 is CASSPGLSTDTQYF. DNA of the CDR3: TGTGCCAGCAGCCCGGGACTGAGCACAGATACGCAGTATTTT.

The V call is TRBV6-6, the J call TRBJ2-1; unclear D gene. The CDR3 runs to 14 residues. V was pared by 2 bases and J by 6 bases, with 11 bases between. Germline CDR1 MNHNY, CDR2 SVGAGI (reference sequence). DNA of the CDR3: TGTGCCAGCAGTTACCCCAACTACTCCAATGAGCAGTTCTTC. Its translation: CASSYPNYSNEQFF.

The chain links TRBV7-6 to TRBJ2-1, with 15 bases aligning to TRBD2. Germline CDR1 SGHVS, CDR2 FNYEAQ. Trimming cost V 5 bases and J 7 bases; bases outside gene matches: 12. CDR3 size: 18 residues. The CDR3 DNA reads as TGTGCCAGCAGCCCCCCCCGGACTAGCGGGGGGGTTGGGAATGAGCAGTTCTTC. Translating gives CASSPPRTSGGVGNEQFF.

V and J are TRBV3-1 (or the pseudogene TRBV3-2) and TRBJ2-3; the match to TRBD2 covers 12 bases. The CDR3 runs to 18 residues. Germline lookup yields CDR1 LGHDT and CDR2 YNNKEL (reference sequence). V was pared by 3 bases and J by 0 bases, with 7 bases of the junction left unmatched. The CDR3 DNA is TGTGCCAGCAGCCAGAGGCCTAGCGGGGGGGCAAGCACAGATACGCAGTATTTT. This codes for CASSQRPSGGASTDTQYF.

The chain joins TRBV6-5 to TRBJ2-3; D might be TRBD2 (5 bases). Per the germline V gene, CDR1 is MNHEY and CDR2 is SVGAGI. CDR3 length: 15 amino acids. The ends were cut back, 7 bases at V and 2 bases at J, with 16 bases in the middle. CDR3 amino acids: CASTQKRSDTDTQYF. In DNA form, the CDR3 reads TGTGCCAGCACTCAAAAGCGGTCCGACACAGATACGCAGTATTTT.

The CDR3 region is CATSAGSSYEQYF. As DNA, the CDR3 is TGTGCCACCAGTGCAGGGTCTTCCTACGAGCAGTACTTC. The rearrangement joins TRBV24-1 to TRBJ2-7; tentative D call: TRBD1 (5 bases). Trimming cost V 5 bases and J 1 base, with 8 bases left between them. Germline V CDR1 and CDR2: KGHDR, SFDVKD. The CDR3 has 13 residues.

V and J are TRBV28 and TRBJ2-7, with D possibly matching TRBD2 (6 bases). This CDR3 comprises 11 residues. V was clipped by 8 bases and J by 4 bases, with 9 bases between them. CDR1 and CDR2 (germline): MDHEN, SYDVKM. In nucleotides, the CDR3 is TGTGCCAGCGGGAGCGGGTACGAGCAGTACTTC. Its protein is CASGSGYEQYF.

The chain carries TRBV24-1 and TRBJ2-1; 8 nucleotides match TRBD2. The CDR3 is made up of 16 amino acids. Per the germline V gene, CDR1 is KGHDR and CDR2 is SFDVKD. J was trimmed by 8 bases and V by 3 bases; bases with no gene match: 11. The CDR3 protein is CATSDPGLAAWDEQFF. The CDR3 coding sequence is TGTGCCACCAGTGATCCTGGACTAGCTGCCTGGGATGAGCAGTTCTTC.

The chain uses TRBV6-5 and TRBJ1-2; tentatively, D is TRBD1 (6 bases). The CDR3 runs to 15 residues. Per germline, CDR1 MNHEY and CDR2 SVGAGI. V was clipped by 6 bases and J by 0 bases, with 14 bases between them. CDR3: CASRPRTVTNYGYTF. For the CDR3, the DNA is TGTGCCAGCAGGCCCAGGACAGTAACTAACTATGGCTACACCTTC.

The J gene is TRBJ2-2, the V gene TRBV2; 9 bases line up with TRBD2. The V gene end was trimmed by 5 bases and the J gene end by 6 bases; junction bases not matched to a gene: 7. CDR3 length equals 15 residues. Germline V gene data show CDR1 as SNHLY and CDR2 as FYNNEI. The CDR3: CASSPNSGSPGELFF. The CDR3 nucleotides are TGTGCCAGCAGTCCTAATAGCGGGAGCCCCGGGGAGCTGTTTTTT.

This clone has more than one count but fewer than ten. The chain recombines TRBV5-1 with TRBJ2-1, with 9 bases aligning to TRBD1. CDR3 size: 14 residues. The J segment lost 6 bases and the V segment lost 1 base, leaving 2 bases of the junction unmatched. CDR1 SGHRS and CDR2 YFSETQ come from the germline V gene. The CDR3 DNA reads as TGCGCCAGCAGCTTGAGGGGACAGGGCAATGAGCAGTTCTTC. Its translation is CASSLRGQGNEQFF.

This chain connects TRBV7-2 to TRBJ1-2, with D possibly matching TRBD1 (5 bases). Trimming stripped 1 base from V and 0 bases from J, with 9 bases between. The CDR3 contains 15 residues. CDR1 is SGHTA and CDR2 is FQGNSA in the germline V gene. CDR3 sequence (DNA): TGTGCCAGCAGCTTAGGTGCAGGGCCTAACTATGGCTACACCTTC. Translation gives CASSLGAGPNYGYTF.